This T cell receptor (beta chain) was obtained from a study of cytotoxic CD8 clonotypes in ibrutinib-treated CLL (dated by TCRdb to the early 2020s). A note on the overall study: The cohort was composed of ten to eleven relapsed/refractory and fewer than 16 treatment-naive patients; IGHV unmutated status was identified in fewer than 18 patients. Patients were still on ibrutinib when every remission and progressive disease sample was collected. Longitudinal samples were obtainable from about 30% of the roughly 90 participants in the trial. Responses were partial in 25 or so patients and complete in 2; after median approximately 67 months follow-up, some 14 stayed in remission and 12 progressed. Cryopreserved peripheral blood mononuclear cells were obtained prior to treatment, at the time of response, and at either disease progression or sustained remission. Response samples were taken after a median of approximately eleven months on treatment, ranging from roughly 6 to 36 months. On average, each sample had some 250,000 productive templates and approximately 85,000 productive rearrangements.

A MiSeq instrument was used for deep resolution sequencing, which targeted depths ranging from 1 in 1 million up to 1 in 200,000 T cells, with coverage averaging 10x for each clonotype. The immunoSEQ hsTCRB Kit was used to generate the TCR beta libraries. On the study's bioinformatics: ImmunoSEQ Data Assistant and ImmunoSEQ Analyzer were used for data analysis, and V, D and J genes were assigned according to IMGT definitions. Clonality, which ranges from 0 to 1, was calculated as one minus the normalized Shannon entropy of productive rearrangement frequencies. Only overrepresented clonotypes making up at least 0.05% of the repertoire of each patient were included in the public clonotype analysis. About twelve repertoires from age-matched healthy donors, obtained from immuneACCESS, served as clonality controls. TCRdb carries this immuneACCESS record with in-frame sequences only. Its versions omit some clonotypes, under half of them owing to an unresolved V gene in the studies checked, with the rest unexplained. V, J and clone size reflect that table, while D and trimming were determined from the DNA. Within this sample are around 97,000 clones, with approximately 78% of them counted one time only. The leading ten clones occupy 32% of the sample.

Overall results and qualifications from the work: Public clonotypes were rare and either shrank or stayed stable during treatment, and the rise in clonality at ibrutinib response reflected expansion of private clonotypes. Baseline clonality exceeded that of age-matched healthy donors and correlated strongly with circulating CD8+ T-cell counts. At ibrutinib response clonality went up, during sustained remission it held steady, and at progression it dropped back toward baseline. Sustained-remission and progressing patients did not have matched sampling times, and lymph node repertoires were not examined.

A remark on this clone: It has no known antigen specificity. No clone much larger than this one lies a single base away; base qualities are absent.

What the time point label conveys for this sample: 12 to 13 months on ibrutinib. For TCR beta library preparation, around 2.1 micrograms of genomic DNA were extracted from the cryopreserved PBMCs. Longitudinal blood samples from CLL patients on ibrutinib monotherapy were analyzed using high-throughput TCR beta sequencing. The patients were enrolled in a single-center, open-label phase 2 trial of ibrutinib monotherapy. V gives up 4 bases and J gives up 4 bases, and the segment between their germline ends measures 11 bases. Reading the germline V gene gives CDR1 SGHVS and CDR2 FQNEAQ. The cysteine opens and the phenylalanine closes a CDR3 of 13 amino acids. Only the CDR3 part of the read is kept: 39 bases, read in frame from the first base.

The rearrangement joined TRBV7-8 to TRBJ2-7; the D region possibly corresponds to TRBD2 (6 bases align). Here the sequenced sample was PBMCs, taken after 12 months of ibrutinib treatment. This sequence was found in a human donor with chronic lymphocytic leukemia. The sequence in DNA is TGTGCCAGCAGCTCCCCCGGGGGTTACGAGCAGTACTTC. This sequence encodes CASSSPGGYEQYF.